What follows are 17 T cell receptor beta chains derived from one specimen sequenced in a study of monozygotic twins with inflammatory bowel disease. TCRdb reworked the 5' RACE reads into one entry per CDR3 protein, no DNA. The sample data list more than 300,000 distinct CDR3 sequences. Material for sequencing was blood. The receptors here all came from a human donor with ulcerative colitis or Crohn's disease, or a healthy co-twin of an affected twin (not recorded which).

The chain has TRBV29-1 and TRBJ1-1. Germline CDR1 and CDR2: SQVTM and ANQGSEA. This CDR3 is built from 13 residues. This chain's CDR3 is CSVREGMNTEAFF.

V gene TRBV29-1 combines with J gene TRBJ2-3; TCRdb names TRBD1, which stays unverified in the absence of DNA. The CDR3 loop spans 14 amino acids. The germline V gene encodes CDR1 SQVTM and CDR2 ANQGSEA. The CDR3 loop is CSVEARWGTDTQYF.

This rearrangement joins TRBV4-3 to TRBJ1-1. Germline assignment: CDR1 LGHNA and CDR2 YSLEER. The CDR3 is made up of 16 amino acids. CDR3 amino acids: CASSQDLASSVTEAFF.

The V and J genes are TRBV5-1 and TRBJ2-1; checking the TCRdb D call of TRBD1 is not possible without DNA. The CDR3 totals 15 residues. Germline V lookup: CDR1 SGHRS, CDR2 YFSETQ. CDR3 residues: CASSFGTQTYNEQFF. The full variable domain, with the rest looked up from reference TRBV5-1 and TRBJ2-1, is KAGVTQTPRYLIKTRGQQVTLSCSPISGHRSVSWYQQTPGQGLQFLFEYFSETQRNKGNFPGRFSGRQFSNSRSEMNVSTLELGDSALYLCASSFGTQTYNEQFFGPGTRLTVL.

V and J are TRBV6-5 and TRBJ2-7; the TRBD1 assignment by TCRdb is unverifiable without DNA. The CDR3 is made up of 12 amino acids. Germline assignment: CDR1 MNHEY and CDR2 SVGAGI. CDR3 protein: CAVGQVSYEQYF.

V and J are TRBV3-1 and TRBJ2-4; the D call of TRBD1 rests on TCRdb alone, since no DNA is present to check it. Germline V CDR1 and CDR2: LGHDT, YNNKEL (reference sequence). The CDR3 extends over 16 amino acids. The CDR3: CASSRGTGTAKNIQYF.

V and J are TRBV20-1 and TRBJ2-4; lacking DNA, the TRBD1 call made by TCRdb goes unchecked. The length of the CDR3 is 15 residues. Looked up from germline, CDR1 is DFQATT and CDR2 is SNEGSKA (reference sequence). The CDR3 sequence is CSARAPGRAKNIQYF.

The chain employs TRBV19 and TRBJ2-3. Germline loops: CDR1 LNHDA, CDR2 SQIVND (reference sequence). This CDR3 is 13 amino acids long. The CDR3: CASSNRRTDTQYF.

This chain links TRBV24-1 with TRBJ2-4; the D call from TCRdb, TRBD1, cannot be confirmed without DNA. Germline lookup yields CDR1 KGHDR and CDR2 SFDVKD. The CDR3 covers 16 residues. CDR3 sequence reads: CATSDQKMTGRDIQYF.

The chain is built from TRBV29-1 and TRBJ1-3. The CDR3 totals 13 residues. Germline V gene sequence: CDR1 SQVTM, CDR2 ANQGSEA. The CDR3 is CSVSTGNGNTIYF.

V usage is TRBV15 and J usage is TRBJ2-4; TCRdb indicates TRBD1, and absent DNA this call remains unverified. The CDR3 sequence is 14 residues long. Germline assignment: CDR1 LNHNV and CDR2 YYDKDF (reference sequence). The CDR3 sequence: CATSRRQGMDIQYF. The variable domain in full, with the rest retrieved from reference TRBV15 and TRBJ2-4, is DAMVIQNPRYQVTQFGKPVTLSCSQTLNHNVMYWYQQKSSQAPKLLFHYYDKDFNNEADTPDNFQSRRPNTSFCFLDIRSPGLGDTAMYLCATSRRQGMDIQYFGAGTRLSVL.

The chain combines TRBV15 with TRBJ2-5; there is no DNA to check the TCRdb D call of TRBD1. CDR3 size: 14 residues. Germline V gene data show CDR1 as LNHNV and CDR2 as YYDKDF (reference sequence). The CDR3 sequence: CATSRGDYQETQYF.

The gene calls are TRBV5-6 and TRBJ1-1; TCRdb calls TRBD1, which cannot be checked without DNA. CDR3 length: 13 amino acids. Looked up from germline, CDR1 is SGHDT and CDR2 is YYEEEE. CDR3 amino acids: CASIGQANTEAFF.

CDR3 amino acids: CASSLISENSPLHF. The chain joins TRBV5-1 to TRBJ1-6. The CDR3 has 14 residues. Germline V gene data show CDR1 as SGHRS and CDR2 as YFSETQ.

V and J are TRBV12-3 or TRBV12-4 and TRBJ2-7; TCRdb's assignment of TRBD1 cannot be checked, as there is no DNA. The CDR3 runs to 15 residues. CDR3: CVSTVMTGESYEQYF.

V usage is TRBV5-1 and J usage is TRBJ2-1; the TCRdb call, TRBD2, lacks DNA for checking. The CDR3 has 13 amino acids. Looked up from germline, CDR1 is SGHRS and CDR2 is YFSETQ. CDR3 sequence reads: CASQYAGGDEQFF.

V usage is TRBV4-3 and J usage is TRBJ1-2; TCRdb's assignment of TRBD1 cannot be checked, as there is no DNA. This CDR3 region has 16 residues. Germline V gene lookup returns CDR1 LGHNA and CDR2 YSLEER. The CDR3: CASSLGTSGSIFGYTF.